The clone carrying this T cell receptor beta chain has only one observation. No antigen is known for it. Clones were sequenced by immunoSEQ multiplex PCR, and TCRdb holds only the in-frame ones, with some missing. The sample consists of some 2,100,000 clones, approximately 94% of them appearing once. The data were obtained in a study of shared clonotypes between healthy human individuals. Study-level background: Contributing individuals were a couple of females and three males aged 18 to 49. Study observations and caveats: Only blood samples were collected, and tissue repertoires likely differ. Across subsets, estimated richness was generally greater for naive than for memory populations.

The length of the CDR3 is 16 residues. With 0 bases clipped from V and 5 bases from J, the junction kept 7 bases outside the gene matches. CDR1 is MNHNY, CDR2 SVGAGI, per germline (reference sequence). CD45RO-negative, CCR7-selected cells formed the naive CD8 fraction, which excluded terminally differentiated effector memory CD45RA+ cells. Participating donors were healthy, HIV-negative adults free of recent acute infections or vaccinations. The sample was naive CD8+ T cells from PBMCs. This TCR derives from a man in his late teens or twenties in good health. Some clones in this sample may be carry-over from other donors' samples. The chain employs TRBV6-6 and TRBJ1-1, with 9 bases that match TRBD1. The CDR3 DNA sequence: TGTGCCAGCAGTTACTCAGGGACAGGGCCGTGGACTGAAGCTTTCTTT. This gives the protein CASSYSGTGPWTEAFF.